This T cell receptor beta chain was observed in a study of glioma-infiltrating T cells. Study outcomes and limitations: Above-expected tissue-blood divergence occurred in all gliomas, most in low-grade ones.

Note on this clonotype: Its antigen remains unidentified.

Using RNA template, CDR3s of TCR alpha and beta were amplified with iRepertoire arm-PCR. Tissue mRNA or PBMC total RNA, roughly 100-400 ng, went into one-step reverse transcription and amplification. TCRdb processed the multiplex PCR reads anew with MiXCR; each CDR3 protein has one entry. The data show around 130,000 distinct CDR3 sequences, around a quarter seen once. V shed 1 base and J shed 1 base, with 7 bases lying between them. Germline CDR1 and CDR2: LNHDA and SQIVND (reference sequence). The CDR3 has 14 residues. The V call is TRBV19, the J call TRBJ2-5; D gene unclear. What was sequenced was glioma tissue, nonneoplastic brain tissue, or PBMCs (not recorded which). This receptor was taken from a human donor with low-grade glioma or glioblastoma, undergoing nonglioma brain surgery, or in good health (not recorded which). Written as DNA, the CDR3 is TGTGCCAGTAGTATAGTGCCGTCCCAAGAGACCCAGTACTTC. This codes for CASSIVPSQETQYF.